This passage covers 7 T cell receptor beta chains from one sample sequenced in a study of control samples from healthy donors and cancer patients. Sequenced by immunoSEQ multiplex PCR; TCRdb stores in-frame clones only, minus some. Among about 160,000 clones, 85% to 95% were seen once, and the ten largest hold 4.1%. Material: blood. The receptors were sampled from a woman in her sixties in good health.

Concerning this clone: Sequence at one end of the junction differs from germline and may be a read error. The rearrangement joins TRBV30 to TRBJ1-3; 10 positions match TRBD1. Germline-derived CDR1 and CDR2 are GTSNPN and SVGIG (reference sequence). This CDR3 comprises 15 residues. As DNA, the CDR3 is TGTGCCCGGAGGTCCGGGACAGGGGTTGGAAACACCATATATTTT. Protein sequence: CARRSGTGVGNTIYF. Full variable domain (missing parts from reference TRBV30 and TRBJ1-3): SQTIHQWPATLVQPVGSPLSLECTVEGTSNPNLYWYRQAAGRGLQLLFYSVGIGQISSEVPQNLSASRPQDRQFILSSKKLLLSDSGFYLCARRSGTGVGNTIYFGEGSWLTVV.

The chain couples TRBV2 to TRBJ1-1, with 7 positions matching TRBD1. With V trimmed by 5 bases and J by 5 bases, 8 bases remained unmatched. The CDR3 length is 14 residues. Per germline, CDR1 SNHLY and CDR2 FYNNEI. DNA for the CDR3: TGTGCCAGCAGTCCGGGACAGATGGGTACTGAAGCTTTCTTT. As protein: CASSPGQMGTEAFF.

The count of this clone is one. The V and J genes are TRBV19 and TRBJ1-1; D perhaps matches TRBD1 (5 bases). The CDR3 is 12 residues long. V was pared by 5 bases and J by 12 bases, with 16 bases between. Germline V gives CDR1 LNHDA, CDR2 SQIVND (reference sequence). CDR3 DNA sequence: TGTGCCAGTAGTGTCGGGACGGTGGAGACTTTCTTT. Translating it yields CASSVGTVETFF.

CDR3 amino acids: CASSPRWGQGNEKLFF. CDR3 coding DNA: TGTGCCAGCAGCCCCCGTTGGGGACAGGGTAATGAAAAACTGTTTTTT. The rearrangement uses TRBV27 and TRBJ1-4, with 9 bases fitting TRBD1. J lost 4 bases, V lost 6 bases, and 9 bases had no gene match. Germline V gene data show CDR1 as MNHEY and CDR2 as SMNVEV (reference sequence). This CDR3 is built from 16 residues.

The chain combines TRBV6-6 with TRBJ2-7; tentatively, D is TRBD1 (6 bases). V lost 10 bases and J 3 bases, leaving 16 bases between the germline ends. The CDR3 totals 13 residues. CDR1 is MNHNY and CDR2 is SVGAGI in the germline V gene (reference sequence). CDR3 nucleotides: TGTGCCACCGACTCCACAGGGTACTACGAGCAGTACTTC. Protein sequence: CATDSTGYYEQYF.

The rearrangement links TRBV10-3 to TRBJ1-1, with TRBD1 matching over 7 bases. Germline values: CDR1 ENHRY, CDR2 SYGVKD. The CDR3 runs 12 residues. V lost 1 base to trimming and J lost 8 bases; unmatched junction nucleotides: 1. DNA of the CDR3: TGTGCCATCAGTGAGTGGGGACAGGAAGCTTTCTTT. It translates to CAISEWGQEAFF.

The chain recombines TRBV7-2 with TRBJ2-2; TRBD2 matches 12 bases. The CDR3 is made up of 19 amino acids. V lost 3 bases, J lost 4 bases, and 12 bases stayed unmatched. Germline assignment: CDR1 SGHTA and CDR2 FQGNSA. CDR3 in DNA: TGTGCCAGCAGCTTCAGACGGCTCCTAGCGGGGGGGCCCACCGGGGAGCTGTTTTTT. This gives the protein CASSFRRLLAGGPTGELFF.